What follows are 32 T cell receptor beta chains derived from one specimen sequenced in a study of blood T cell repertoires in COVID-19 (dated by TCRdb to 2018 to 2020). Receptor libraries were prepared by the immunoSEQ multiplex PCR assay. In TCRdb, the immuneACCESS table is reduced to in-frame sequences with V and J assigned. These tables do not hold every clone; where another copy was compared, an unresolved V gene accounts for under half, and the others remain unexplained. For this sample there are about 310,000 clones; approximately 91% appear just once. Over 9% of the sample comes from the top ten. The sequenced sample consisted of PBMCs or T cells enriched from blood (not recorded which). Receptor source: a woman aged 35 to 49 who had recovered from COVID-19.

The chain carries TRBV7-2 and TRBJ2-1; D ambiguous. Deletions cut 0 bases from V and 4 bases from J, with 10 bases between. Germline assignment: CDR1 SGHTA and CDR2 FQGNSA. The CDR3 covers 15 residues. CDR3 protein: CASSLAWSVYNEQFF. DNA of the CDR3: TGTGCCAGCAGCTTAGCGTGGTCAGTTTACAATGAGCAGTTCTTC.

This chain connects TRBV9 to TRBJ2-6; D perhaps matches TRBD1 (6 bases). CDR1 SGDLS and CDR2 YYNGEE come from the germline V gene. The CDR3 sequence is 17 residues long. Trimming stripped 0 bases from V and 0 bases from J, with 10 bases between. This CDR3 is CASSVGQGSSGANVLTF. CDR3 sequence (DNA): TGTGCCAGCAGCGTAGGGCAGGGGAGCTCTGGGGCCAACGTCCTGACTTTC.

This sequence joins TRBV19 and TRBJ2-7; 12 positions agree with TRBD1. This CDR3 is 16 amino acids long. With 5 bases clipped from V and 5 bases from J, the junction kept 10 bases outside the gene matches. Germline CDR1 LNHDA, CDR2 SQIVND (reference sequence). The CDR3 protein is CASSAYSGTGGDEQYF. CDR3 DNA sequence: TGTGCCAGTAGTGCTTATTCCGGGACAGGGGGCGACGAGCAGTACTTC.

The CDR3 here is CASSLAGGQVAGYTF. CDR3 coding DNA: TGTGCCAGCAGCTTAGCCGGGGGACAGGTTGCTGGCTACACCTTC. The V and J genes are TRBV7-9 and TRBJ1-2, with 8 bases aligning to TRBD1. The CDR3 sequence is 15 residues long. In germline, CDR1 is SEHNR, CDR2 FQNEAQ (reference sequence). V lost 0 bases, J lost 7 bases, and 7 bases stayed unmatched. Full variable domain (outside the CDR3, taken from reference TRBV7-9 and TRBJ1-2): DTGVSQNPRHKITKRGQNVTFRCDPISEHNRLYWYRQTLGQGPEFLTYFQNEAQLEKSRLLSDRFSAERPKGSFSTLEIQRTEQGDSAMYLCASSLAGGQVAGYTFGSGTRLTVV.

The chain links TRBV7-2 to TRBJ1-2; D gene uncertain. Germline CDR1 SGHTA, CDR2 FQGNSA. Between the trimmed V and J ends, which lost 3 bases and 2 bases, there was a span of 7 bases. CDR3 length: 13 amino acids. CDR3 sequence: CASSLVRNYGYTF. Here the CDR3 DNA reads TGTGCCAGCAGCTTGGTACGGAACTATGGCTACACCTTC. The full variable domain, its missing parts supplied by reference TRBV7-2 and TRBJ1-2, is GAGVSQSPSNKVTEKGKDVELRCDPISGHTALYWYRQSLGQGLEFLIYFQGNSAPDKSGLPSDRFSAERTGGSVSTLTIQRTQQEDSAVYLCASSLVRNYGYTFGSGTRLTVV.

The genes are TRBV21-1 and TRBJ1-5; the table's D call of TRBD1 was not tested on the DNA. TRBV21-1 is termed a pseudogene. The CDR3 has 17 residues. CDR3 in amino acids: CASSKEPKQVRHQPQHF. The CDR3, as DNA: TGTGCCAGCAGCAAAGAACCGAAACAGGTTCGGCATCAGCCCCAGCATTTT.

This clone was observed a single time. The sample holds other DNA sequences that translate to the same CDR3. V and J are TRBV9 and TRBJ2-5; the D is unclear. Trimming removed 0 bases from V and 4 bases from J, with 4 bases in between. The CDR3 is 12 amino acids. Germline CDR1 and CDR2: SGDLS and YYNGEE. The CDR3 nucleotides are TGTGCCAGCAGCGTAGTCGGAGAGACCCAGTACTTC. Translated, it gives CASSVVGETQYF.

This clone was detected only a few times. This chain links TRBV28 with TRBJ1-2; 8 bases agree with TRBD1. There are 15 residues in the CDR3. The V gene's germline CDR1 is MDHEN and CDR2 SYDVKM. J gave up 2 bases and V 8 bases, and 10 bases lay outside the gene matches. The chain's CDR3 is CASRTRQGLNYGYTF. In DNA, the CDR3 is TGTGCCAGCCGTACCCGACAGGGGTTAAACTATGGCTACACCTTC.

This sequence joins TRBV5-8 and TRBJ1-1; possible D gene TRBD1, 5 bases. V was pared by 3 bases and J by 3 bases, with 12 bases between. CDR3 length: 14 amino acids. From germline, CDR1 is SGHTS and CDR2 YDEGEE. The CDR3 DNA is TGTGCCAGCAGCTCAGGGTATTTGGACACTGAAGCTTTCTTT. It codes for CASSSGYLDTEAFF.

J is TRBJ1-6 and V is TRBV4-1; 9 positions agree with TRBD1. After removal of 0 bases from V and 5 bases from J, the junction contained 8 bases not matched to a gene. Germline-derived CDR1 and CDR2 are MGHRA and YSYEKL. The length of the CDR3 is 18 residues. CDR3 coding DNA: TGCGCCAGCAGCCAAGACCCGACAGGGGGTCAGCATAATTCACCCCTCCACTTT. Translated: CASSQDPTGGQHNSPLHF.

This chain uses TRBV19 with TRBJ1-4; 7 bases are a match to TRBD1. CDR3 length: 18 amino acids. V shed 0 bases, J shed 1 base, and the junction held 8 bases outside the gene matches. Germline CDR1 and CDR2: LNHDA and SQIVND (reference sequence). CDR3 DNA: TGTGCCAGTAGTATAGATCGTGGAGGGGGCGTAACTAATGAAAAACTGTTTTTT. Its protein is CASSIDRGGGVTNEKLFF.

This chain joins TRBV18 and TRBJ2-7; maybe TRBD1 (6 bases). CDR1 and CDR2 from the germline V gene are KGHSH and LQKENI. The CDR3 consists of 12 residues. Deletions cut 4 bases from V and 6 bases from J, with 10 bases between. CDR3 protein: CASSLGQFEQYF. CDR3 coding DNA: TGTGCCAGCTCACTCGGACAGTTCGAGCAGTACTTC.

DNA of the CDR3: TGTGCCAGCAGCTCCAGCGGGAGGGAGGACGGGGAGCTGTTTTTT. The encoded protein is CASSSSGREDGELFF. This chain joins TRBV5-6 and TRBJ2-2; TRBD2 matches 10 bases. Germline V CDR1 and CDR2: SGHDT, YYEEEE. Unmatched junction bases numbered 6, after V lost 3 bases and J lost 7 bases. The CDR3 runs to 15 residues.

The chain employs TRBV7-9 and TRBJ2-1; 9 positions agree with TRBD2. The CDR3 spans 15 residues. Germline V gene data show CDR1 as SEHNR and CDR2 as FQNEAQ (reference sequence). The junction had 10 bases not matched to a gene; V was cut back by 5 bases and J by 8 bases. The DNA for the CDR3 is TGTGCCAGCAGCGCGCTTGGGACTAGCCGTTATGAGCAGTTCTTC. It translates to CASSALGTSRYEQFF.

The chain links TRBV11-2 to TRBJ2-1; TRBD2 matches at 8 bases. V lost 5 bases and J lost 3; bases outside the gene matches: 9. The germline V gene has CDR1 SGHAT and CDR2 FQNNGV. The length of the CDR3 is 16 residues. The CDR3 reads CASSPPRTSSYNEQFF. For the CDR3, the DNA is TGTGCCAGCAGCCCCCCCCGGACTAGCAGCTACAATGAGCAGTTCTTC.

The V call is TRBV4-3, the J call TRBJ1-1; TRBD1 matches at 7 bases. The germline V gene has CDR1 LGHNA and CDR2 YSLEER. V dropped 3 bases and J dropped 3; count of bases not matched to a gene: 4. The length of the CDR3 is 14 residues. CDR3 DNA: TGCGCCAGCAGCCAGGACAGGAGCGACACTGAAGCTTTCTTT. This sequence encodes CASSQDRSDTEAFF.

CDR3 coding DNA: TGTGCCAGCAGCTCAACCCCCAGGGGGACTAGCGCCTACGAGCAGTACTTC. Translated, it gives CASSSTPRGTSAYEQYF. The chain recombines TRBV11-2 with TRBJ2-7; 10 bases are shared with TRBD2. V gave up 4 bases and J gave up 2 bases; unmatched junction bases: 11. Germline CDR1 reads SGHAT; CDR2 reads FQNNGV. The CDR3 sequence is 17 residues long.

This rearrangement joins TRBV5-1 to TRBJ2-3; TRBD1 matches at 7 bases. Unmatched junction bases numbered 4, after V lost 4 bases and J lost 2 bases. Germline V gene data show CDR1 as SGHRS and CDR2 as YFSETQ. This CDR3 contains 14 residues. In DNA form, the CDR3 reads TGCGCCAGCAGCCGACAGGGCCCCACAGATACGCAGTATTTT. It is translated as CASSRQGPTDTQYF.

The chain employs TRBV28 and TRBJ2-7; 11 positions agree with TRBD1. The V gene's germline CDR1 is MDHEN and CDR2 SYDVKM. The CDR3 has 16 residues. After removal of 5 bases from V and 3 bases from J, the junction contained 9 bases not matched to a gene. The CDR3 DNA reads as TGTGCCAGCAGTCCCCTGGACAGGGGGCCTTTCTACGAGCAGTACTTC. Translating gives CASSPLDRGPFYEQYF.

V gene TRBV30 combines with J gene TRBJ1-1; 8 bases match TRBD1. V gave up 5 bases and J gave up 2 bases; unmatched junction bases: 4. The germline V gene has CDR1 GTSNPN and CDR2 SVGIG (reference sequence). The CDR3 length is 13 residues. Written as DNA, the CDR3 is TGTGCCTGGCGGACAGGGTTTAACACTGAAGCTTTCTTT. This gives the protein CAWRTGFNTEAFF.

As DNA, the CDR3 is TGTGCCAGCAGCTCCGCGGCAGGGAAGAGCAATCAGCCCCAGCATTTT. Amino acid sequence: CASSSAAGKSNQPQHF. J is TRBJ1-5 and V is TRBV7-8, with a weak D call TRBD1 (5 bases). Deletions cut 4 bases from V and 1 base from J, with 14 bases between. The CDR3 contains 16 residues. Germline V lookup: CDR1 SGHVS, CDR2 FQNEAQ.

The chain couples TRBV15 to TRBJ1-5; 7 bases map to TRBD1. Trimming cost V 1 base and J 7 bases; bases outside gene matches: 7. This CDR3 contains 15 residues. Germline values: CDR1 LNHNV, CDR2 YYDKDF (reference sequence). The DNA for the CDR3 is TGTGCCACCAGCAGAGGGTCTCAGGGGGAGCAGCCCCAGCATTTT. Residues: CATSRGSQGEQPQHF.

V usage is TRBV4-1 and J usage is TRBJ1-2, with 10 bases matching TRBD1. CDR3 length: 15 amino acids. The V gene's germline CDR1 is MGHRA and CDR2 YSYEKL. Trimming took 6 bases from V and 10 from J; bases not matched to a gene: 14. CDR3 sequence reads: CASSIDRGRRVHYTF. CDR3 nucleotide sequence: TGCGCCAGCAGTATCGACAGGGGGCGCAGGGTGCACTACACCTTC.

This chain links TRBV4-3 with TRBJ1-6, with 8 positions matching TRBD1. Germline lookup yields CDR1 LGHNA and CDR2 YSLEER. The CDR3 sequence is 18 residues long. V shed 4 bases and J 0 bases; nucleotides not matched to a gene: 8. Here the CDR3 DNA reads TGCGCCAGCAGCCGCTCGGGACAGGCAAGCTCCTATAATTCACCCCTCCACTTT. This codes for CASSRSGQASSYNSPLHF.

This chain joins TRBV25-1 and TRBJ2-2; possibly TRBD2 for D (5 bases). Germline V gene sequence: CDR1 MGHDK, CDR2 SYGVNS. This CDR3 region has 15 residues. V was trimmed by 1 base and J by 8 bases, leaving 14 bases between them. Here the CDR3 DNA reads TGTGCCAGCAGTGAATCTGGGCATAGCGCTGGGGAGCTGTTTTTT. Translating it yields CASSESGHSAGELFF.

The genes are TRBV12-5 and TRBJ2-7, with 9 bases that match TRBD1. V trimming: 3 bases; J trimming: 5 bases; junction bases outside the gene matches: 11. Germline values: CDR1 LGHNT, CDR2 FRNRAP. This CDR3 has 16 amino acids. The CDR3 nucleotides are TGTGCTAGTGGTTTCCGAGGGACAGGGAAAAGCCACGAGCAGTACTTC. This encodes CASGFRGTGKSHEQYF.

The chain employs TRBV27 and TRBJ1-2, with D possibly matching TRBD1 (6 bases). V dropped 3 bases and J dropped 2 bases, with 16 bases sitting between them. Germline V gene sequence: CDR1 MNHEY, CDR2 SMNVEV (reference sequence). This CDR3 is built from 16 residues. In DNA form, the CDR3 reads TGTGCCAGCAGTTTCCGGGACATCCGGGGCAACTATGGCTACACCTTC. Translated, it gives CASSFRDIRGNYGYTF.

The gene calls are TRBV20-1 and TRBJ1-1; D may be TRBD1 (5 bases). From germline, CDR1 is DFQATT and CDR2 SNEGSKA (reference sequence). The length of the CDR3 is 11 residues. V was cut by 7 bases and J by 8 bases, with 14 bases left in between. This CDR3 is CSVRQGPEAFF. As DNA, the CDR3 is TGCAGTGTCCGCCAGGGTCCCGAAGCTTTCTTT.

The chain carries TRBV3-1 (or the pseudogene TRBV3-2) and TRBJ2-7; 7 bases match TRBD2. This CDR3 is 15 amino acids long. Looked up from germline, CDR1 is LGHDT and CDR2 is YNNKEL (reference sequence). V lost 2 bases and J lost 0; bases outside the gene matches: 4. The CDR3 DNA is TGTGCCAGCAGCCAACCGGGGGGAAGCTCCTACGAGCAGTACTTC. This codes for CASSQPGGSSYEQYF.

The chain couples TRBV11-3 to TRBJ2-1; perhaps TRBD2 as D (6 bases). The germline gives CDR1 SGHNT, CDR2 YENEEA. V lost 0 bases and J lost 3, with 12 bases in between. This CDR3 contains 16 residues. The CDR3 DNA reads as TGTGCCAGCAGCTTAGATTGGGCGGGATTCTACAATGAGCAGTTCTTC. This sequence encodes CASSLDWAGFYNEQFF.

This clone was recorded once. The gene calls are TRBV23-1 and TRBJ1-1; D gene unclear. TRBV23-1 carries the ORF label, with uncertain function. The CDR3 spans 13 residues. V lost 10 bases to trimming and J lost 8 bases, with 20 bases between them. CDR3 DNA sequence: TGCGCCAACCCCGTCGGTCCCGGGGTCGAAGCTTTCTTT. This translates into CANPVGPGVEAFF.

A single count supports this clone. The rearrangement links TRBV7-3 to TRBJ2-1; 7 bases line up with TRBD2. The germline V gene encodes CDR1 SGHTA and CDR2 FQGTGA. This CDR3 is 15 amino acids long. V lost 2 bases to trimming and J lost 7 bases; unmatched junction nucleotides: 8. This chain's CDR3 is CASSLGSDGGNEQFF. The CDR3 nucleotides are TGTGCCAGCAGCTTAGGGTCGGACGGGGGGAATGAGCAGTTCTTC.